What follows describes a single T cell receptor beta chain. The data originate from a study of blood T cell repertoires in COVID-19. The table came from immunoSEQ multiplex PCR; TCRdb's copy has only in-frame clones and leaves some out. This table holds about 51,000 clones, more than 75% found once. The V gene end was trimmed by 5 bases and the J gene end by 5 bases; junction bases not matched to a gene: 1. Germline V gives CDR1 SEHNR, CDR2 FQNEAQ (reference sequence). This CDR3 spans 13 amino acids. This TCR was sampled from a man aged 45-65 years with active COVID-19. The V and J genes are TRBV7-9 and TRBJ1-5; 9 bases map to TRBD1. Sequenced input: peripheral blood. CDR3 coding DNA: TGTGCCAGCAGCCGGACAGGGGATCAGCCCCAGCATTTT. Protein product: CASSRTGDQPQHF.